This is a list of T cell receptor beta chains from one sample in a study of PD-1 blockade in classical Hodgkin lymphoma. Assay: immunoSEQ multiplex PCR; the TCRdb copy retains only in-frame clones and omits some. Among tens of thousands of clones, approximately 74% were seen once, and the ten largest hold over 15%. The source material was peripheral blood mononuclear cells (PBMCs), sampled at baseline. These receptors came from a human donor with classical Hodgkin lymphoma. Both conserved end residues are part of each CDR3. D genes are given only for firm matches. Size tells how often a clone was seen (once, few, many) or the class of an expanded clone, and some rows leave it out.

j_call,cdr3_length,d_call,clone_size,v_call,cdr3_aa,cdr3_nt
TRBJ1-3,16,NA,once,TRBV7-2,CASSLVGRISGNTIYF,TGTGCCAGCAGCTTAGTCGGACGGATCTCTGGAAACACCATATATTTT
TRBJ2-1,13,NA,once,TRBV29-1,CSVEGGRGNEQFF,TGCAGCGTTGAGGGGGGCAGGGGCAATGAGCAGTTCTTC
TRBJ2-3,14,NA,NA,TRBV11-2,CASCRTLGSDTQYF,TGTGCCAGTTGTAGGACCTTGGGCTCAGATACGCAGTATTTT
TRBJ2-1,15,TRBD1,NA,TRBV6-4,CASSSLGTGQDEQFF,TGTGCCAGCAGTTCCCTCGGGACAGGGCAGGATGAGCAGTTCTTC
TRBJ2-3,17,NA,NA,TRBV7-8,CASSLYVLRLSKDTQYF,TGTGCCAGCAGCTTATACGTCTTGCGGCTCTCTAAGGATACGCAGTATTTT
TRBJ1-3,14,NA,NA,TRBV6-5,CASSLGTSWDTIYF,TGTGCCAGCAGTTTGGGGACCAGCTGGGACACCATATATTTT
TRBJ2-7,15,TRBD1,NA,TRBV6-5,CASSYSWDRPYEQYF,TGTGCCAGCAGTTACTCTTGGGACAGACCGTACGAGCAGTACTTC
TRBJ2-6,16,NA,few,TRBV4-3,CASSQDRVPGANVLTF,TGCGCCAGCAGCCAAGACAGGGTCCCTGGGGCCAACGTCCTGACTTTC
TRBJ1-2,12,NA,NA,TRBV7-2,CASSLVGYGYTF,TGTGCCAGCAGCTTAGTTGGATATGGCTACACCTTC
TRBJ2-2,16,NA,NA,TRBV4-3,CASSPYQEGRTGELFF,TGCGCCAGCAGCCCCTATCAGGAGGGCCGAACCGGGGAGCTGTTTTTT
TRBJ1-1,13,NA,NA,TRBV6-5,CASRLGPGTEAFF,TGTGCCAGCAGGCTAGGTCCCGGGACTGAAGCTTTCTTT
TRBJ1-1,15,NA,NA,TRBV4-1,CASSQVSRAGSEAFF,TGCGCCAGCAGCCAAGTTTCTCGGGCGGGTAGTGAAGCTTTCTTT
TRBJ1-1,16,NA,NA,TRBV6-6,CASSKPKRGRRTEAFF,TGTGCCAGCAGTAAACCCAAAAGGGGTAGAAGAACTGAAGCTTTCTTT
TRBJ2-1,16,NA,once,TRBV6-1,CASSEFWGSSYNEQFF,TGTGCCAGCAGTGAATTTTGGGGCAGCTCCTACAATGAGCAGTTCTTC
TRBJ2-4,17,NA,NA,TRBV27,CASSLTFRQGTKNIQYF,TGTGCCAGCAGTTTAACTTTTCGTCAGGGAACCAAAAACATTCAGTACTTC
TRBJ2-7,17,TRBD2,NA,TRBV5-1,CASSSGLAGGSTYEQYF,TGCGCCAGCAGCTCGGGACTAGCGGGAGGATCTACCTACGAGCAGTACTTC
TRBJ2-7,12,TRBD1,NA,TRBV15,CATSRAGGERYF,TGTGCCACCAGCAGAGCAGGGGGCGAGCGGTACTTC
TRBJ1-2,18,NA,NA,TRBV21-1,CASSKELRRGQRAYGYTF,TGTGCCAGCAGCAAAGAACTTAGGAGAGGGCAGAGGGCCTATGGCTACACCTTC
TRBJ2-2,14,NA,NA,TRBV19,CASSILGYTGELFF,TGTGCCAGTAGTATACTAGGGTACACCGGGGAGCTGTTTTTT
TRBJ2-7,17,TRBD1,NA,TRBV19,CASSMIVGGRSSYEQYF,TGTGCCAGTAGTATGATTGTAGGGGGCAGGAGCTCCTACGAGCAGTACTTC
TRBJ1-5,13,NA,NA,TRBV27,CASSPRTNQPQHF,TGTGCCAGCAGTCCGCGGACCAATCAGCCCCAGCATTTT
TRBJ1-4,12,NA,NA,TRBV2,CASIATNEKLFF,TGTGCCAGCATCGCAACTAATGAAAAACTGTTTTTT
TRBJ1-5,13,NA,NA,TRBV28,CASSANRVQPQHF,TGTGCCAGCAGTGCTAACAGGGTCCAGCCCCAGCATTTT
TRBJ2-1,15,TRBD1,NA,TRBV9,CASSVEDRGHNEQFF,TGTGCCAGCAGCGTAGAGGACAGGGGGCATAATGAGCAGTTCTTC
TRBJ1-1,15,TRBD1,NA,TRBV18,CASSPPQGAGTEAFF,TGTGCCAGCTCACCACCTCAGGGGGCTGGGACTGAAGCTTTCTTT
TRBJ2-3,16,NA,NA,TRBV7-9,CASSLLLATNTDTQYF,TGTGCCAGCAGCTTATTACTAGCAACGAACACAGATACGCAGTATTTT